The clone carrying this T cell receptor beta chain was recorded once. Its antigen is not known. This sample is part of a study of T cell repertoires in cytomegalovirus infection. CDR1 and CDR2 (germline): SGHNT, YYREEE (reference sequence). The V and J ends lost 4 bases and 6 bases respectively, with 16 bases between them. The CDR3 loop spans 15 amino acids. TCRdb reprocessed the reads via MiXCR and lists one record per CDR3 protein. This table holds around 210,000 distinct CDR3 sequences, around 6.4% found once. General study findings and limits: Ex vivo responses were dominated by HLA-C-restricted CMV-specific TCR beta clonotypes. Summed frequency of public TCR beta families distinguished CMV carriers with the relevant HLA.

The TCR was taken from a human donor in good health (CMV status not recorded). Some clones in this sample may be carry-over from other donors' samples. The sequencing sample was made of PBMCs. The J gene is TRBJ2-2, the V gene TRBV5-4; the D is unclear. The CDR3 region is CASSPTVQLAGELFF. The DNA for the CDR3 is TGTGCCAGCAGCCCAACGGTACAGCTGGCCGGGGAGCTGTTTTTT.